This TCR beta chain derives from a study of Ad26.COV2.S vaccination and SARS-CoV-2 variants. Study details: The Ad26.COV2.S arm of the COV1001 trial was where the donor was placed. General study points: Overall T cell responses may have been underestimated by the analyses of TCR breadth and depth. Vaccine recipients posted higher spike-specific TCR breadth than their placebo counterparts.

Generated by immunoSEQ multiplex PCR, the TCRdb table keeps only in-frame clones and is missing some. The sample records roughly 510,000 clones, roughly 87% being singletons. This clone has a handful of counts. Its cognate antigen is unknown. Indicated treatment: about 20 received Ad26.COV2.S at low or high dose, single or two shots; five or six received placebo; per-sample allocation not given. Sampling happened 63 days after the first vaccine or placebo injection. The V and J ends lost 5 bases and 5 bases, in that order; junction bases with no gene match: 4. The germline CDR1 and CDR2 sequences are SGHNT and YENEEA. The CDR3 totals 16 residues.

The sequencing here drew on peripheral blood, taken in a trial of Ad26.COV2.S vaccine versus placebo. The chain is built from TRBV11-3 and TRBJ2-1; TRBD2 aligns across 15 bases. The origin of this receptor is a person aged 18 to 59 who received the Ad26.COV2.S COVID-19 vaccine or a placebo. The CDR3 here is CASSRGLAGGNNEQFF. Written as DNA, the CDR3 is TGTGCCAGCAGCCGCGGACTAGCGGGGGGGAACAATGAGCAGTTCTTC.